This TCR beta chain was retrieved from a study of blood T cells in healthy people across ages. General study findings and limits: It was the long-lived donors that had more naive CD4+ cells and higher diversity than aged donors. Per million T cells, TCR beta diversity dropped about linearly as age rose.

The CDR3 totals 13 residues. A second PCR of 7 to 11 cycles used a sample-barcoded 5' primer and a J-beta primer mix. Using its own MiXCR run on the 5' RACE reads, TCRdb lists one record per CDR3 protein. The sample has 1.5 million to 2 million distinct CDR3 sequences, about 28% seen once. This clonotype was observed many times. Its antigen remains unknown. One end of the junction does not line up with germline, which may come from a read error. The V call is TRBV12-3 or TRBV12-4, the J call TRBJ2-5; D unresolved. Sequencing was carried out using blood. This receptor was identified in a woman under 40 in good health. CDR3 protein: CASSSRLGETQYF. CDR3 DNA: TGCGCCAGCAGTTCGCGCCTTGGGGAGACCCAGTACTTC.